A single sample gave rise to the 14 T cell receptor beta chains below, sequenced in a study of response to subunit inactivated influenza vaccine. TCRdb analysed the RT-PCR reads with MiXCR anew, one entry per CDR3 protein. The sample carries 550,000 to 800,000 distinct CDR3 sequences, around 16% recorded once. Sample: PBMCs from blood, taken less than 13 days after vaccination. The receptors were sampled from a man between 50 and 59 years old who received an inactivated influenza vaccine.

The V call is TRBV4-3, the J call TRBJ2-5; 8 bases align to TRBD2. The germline V gene encodes CDR1 LGHNA and CDR2 YSLEER. The CDR3 sequence is 15 residues long. The junction had 1 base not matched to a gene; V was cut back by 0 bases and J by 1 base. The CDR3 spells CASSQDGGGQETQYF. The DNA for the CDR3 is TGCGCCAGCAGCCAAGACGGGGGGGGCCAAGAGACCCAGTACTTC.

This clonotype appeared a few times. J is TRBJ1-1 and V is TRBV30; D gene uncertain. V lost 0 bases and J lost 6, with 11 bases in between. CDR1 is GTSNPN and CDR2 is SVGIG in the germline V gene (reference sequence). The CDR3 runs 13 residues. CDR3 amino acids: CAWSVALVAEAFF. As DNA, the CDR3 is TGTGCCTGGAGTGTCGCATTGGTCGCTGAAGCTTTCTTT.

This clonotype has a count of ten or more. The chain carries TRBV4-1 and TRBJ2-1, with 11 bases that match TRBD2. The germline gives CDR1 MGHRA, CDR2 YSYEKL. The CDR3 is 17 amino acids. J gave up 7 bases and V 2 bases, and 10 bases lay outside the gene matches. CDR3 region: CASSQRDIAGGLNEQFF. The CDR3 DNA follows: TGCGCCAGCAGCCAAAGAGATATAGCGGGGGGGCTAAATGAGCAGTTCTTC.

This clonotype was picked up a small number of times. V usage is TRBV4-1 and J usage is TRBJ1-6, with D possibly matching TRBD1 (6 bases). The CDR3 has 13 residues. V dropped 5 bases and J dropped 13 bases, with 15 bases sitting between them. Looked up from germline, CDR1 is MGHRA and CDR2 is YSYEKL. CDR3 protein: CASSSRQQGPLHF. The CDR3 bases are TGCGCCAGCAGCTCGCGACAGCAGGGGCCCCTCCACTTT.

This clonotype showed up just a few times. The chain links TRBV4-2 to TRBJ1-1, with 9 positions matching TRBD1. Per the germline V gene, CDR1 is LGHNA and CDR2 is YNFKEQ. This CDR3 has 15 amino acids. With V trimmed by 4 bases and J by 2 bases, 5 bases remained unmatched. The CDR3 DNA reads TGTGCCAGCAGCCCCGGGACAGGGAAAAACACTGAAGCTTTCTTT. This sequence encodes CASSPGTGKNTEAFF.

This clonotype was found a few times. This chain joins TRBV7-7 and TRBJ2-1; 7 bases fit TRBD1. The CDR3 loop spans 15 amino acids. Germline CDR1 and CDR2: SSHAT and FNYEAQ (reference sequence). The J segment lost 0 bases and the V segment lost 5 bases, leaving 4 bases of the junction unmatched. CDR3 protein: CASSPGQASYNEQFF. CDR3 bases: TGTGCCAGCAGCCCAGGACAGGCCTCCTACAATGAGCAGTTCTTC.

This clonotype was detected ten times or more. The V and J genes are TRBV11-1 and TRBJ2-2, with a weak D call TRBD1 (6 bases). The CDR3 length is 20 residues. Looked up from germline, CDR1 is SGHAT and CDR2 is FQDESV (reference sequence). V dropped 3 bases and J dropped 4 bases, with 27 bases sitting between them. In DNA, the CDR3 is TGTGCCAGCAGCTTCGTAATTCCAGGGGACCCCCCCGTGGGCACCGGGGAGCTGTTTTTT. Translating gives CASSFVIPGDPPVGTGELFF.

The chain couples TRBV15 to TRBJ1-5, with D perhaps matching TRBD1 (5 bases). CDR3 length: 14 amino acids. V was pared by 0 bases and J by 4 bases, with 7 bases between. The germline V gene encodes CDR1 LNHNV and CDR2 YYDKDF (reference sequence). The CDR3 DNA reads TGTGCCACCAGCAGAGACAGGGAGAATCAGCCCCAGCATTTT. It specifies CATSRDRENQPQHF.

The table lists this clonotype with a few counts. This sequence joins TRBV5-1 and TRBJ2-3; tentatively, D is TRBD2 (6 bases). V was trimmed by 6 bases and J by 2 bases, leaving 13 bases between them. Germline assignment: CDR1 SGHRS and CDR2 YFSETQ. The CDR3 extends over 14 amino acids. In DNA, the CDR3 is TGCGCCAGCACCCTGGGACTCTCCACAGATACGCAGTATTTT. This translates into CASTLGLSTDTQYF. Full variable domain (outside the CDR3, taken from reference TRBV5-1 and TRBJ2-3): KAGVTQTPRYLIKTRGQQVTLSCSPISGHRSVSWYQQTPGQGLQFLFEYFSETQRNKGNFPGRFSGRQFSNSRSEMNVSTLELGDSALYLCASTLGLSTDTQYFGPGTRLTVL.

The genes are TRBV24-1 and TRBJ2-1; 9 bases are shared with TRBD1. CDR3 length: 15 residues. The J segment lost 6 bases and the V segment lost 7 bases, leaving 9 bases of the junction unmatched. Germline lookup yields CDR1 KGHDR and CDR2 SFDVKD. The CDR3 DNA reads TGTGCCACCAGCATACCGGGACAGGGTTCCAATGAGCAGTTCTTC. This translates into CATSIPGQGSNEQFF.

This clonotype was seen a few times. The chain links TRBV10-3 to TRBJ2-2; D may be TRBD1 (6 bases). Per the germline V gene, CDR1 is ENHRY and CDR2 is SYGVKD. The CDR3 is 15 residues long. The V gene lost 6 bases and the J gene lost 7 bases, with 18 bases spanning the gap. CDR3 sequence reads: CAISRRRTEGGELFF. The CDR3 DNA reads TGTGCCATCAGCCGCCGTCGGACAGAGGGCGGGGAGCTGTTTTTT.

In this sample, this clonotype turned up a few times. V usage is TRBV28 and J usage is TRBJ1-1; 10 bases align to TRBD1. J gave up 2 bases and V 9 bases, and 9 bases lay outside the gene matches. Germline V gene sequence: CDR1 MDHEN, CDR2 SYDVKM. This CDR3 is built from 15 residues. CDR3 sequence (DNA): TGTGCCAGTTTCCGGGACAGGGGCGTCAACACTGAAGCTTTCTTT. This codes for CASFRDRGVNTEAFF.

The chain's CDR3 is CASSWGPRNNEQFF. The CDR3 DNA reads as TGTGCCAGCAGCTGGGGGCCGCGGAACAATGAGCAGTTCTTC. The chain carries TRBV5-6 and TRBJ2-1; D might be TRBD1 (6 bases). The V gene's germline CDR1 is SGHDT and CDR2 YYEEEE. The CDR3 is 14 residues long. V lost 3 bases to trimming and J lost 5 bases, with 12 bases between them.

This clonotype was recorded a few times. The genes are TRBV6-2 or TRBV6-3 and TRBJ2-1, with D possibly being TRBD1 (5 bases). V lost 0 bases to trimming and J lost 8 bases, with 14 bases between them. Germline values: CDR1 MNHEY, CDR2 SVGEGT. This CDR3 has 15 residues. CDR3 bases: TGTGCCAGCAGTTACTCGAGCCACAGGCCCTATGAGCAGTTCTTC. It encodes CASSYSSHRPYEQFF.